This T cell receptor beta chain came from a study of Ad26.COV2.S vaccination and SARS-CoV-2 variants. Study context: Ad26.COV2.S shots went into the muscle once or twice, 56 days apart.

General study points: Substantial post-vaccination breadth of spike-specific CD8+ and CD4+ T cell responses was reported.

As concerns this clone: Its antigen remains unknown.

Treatment specified: about 20 received Ad26.COV2.S at low or high dose, single or two shots; about 5 received placebo; per-sample allocation not given. At day 63 after the first vaccine or placebo injection, samples were drawn. The data were produced by immunoSEQ multiplex PCR, yet TCRdb's version contains in-frame clones alone and is incomplete. This table has 360,000 or so clones, about nine tenths appearing once. The CDR3 is made up of 12 amino acids. Trimming left V 3 bases short and J 4 bases short, with 4 bases between. In germline, CDR1 is LGHDT, CDR2 YNNKEL (reference sequence). This chain uses TRBV3-1 (or the pseudogene TRBV3-2) with TRBJ1-5; D not resolved. The source material was peripheral blood, sampled in a trial of Ad26.COV2.S vaccine versus placebo. The receptor was derived from a person aged 18-60 years who received the Ad26.COV2.S COVID-19 vaccine or a placebo. DNA of the CDR3: TGTGCCAGCAGCCAGGGGAATCAGCCCCAGCATTTT. Translated: CASSQGNQPQHF.